Each of the 5 T cell receptor beta chains below was sequenced from the same sample in a study of cytomegalovirus exposure and HLA in healthy donors. The primer mix had 60 Vbeta and 13 Jbeta primers. Sequenced by immunoSEQ multiplex PCR; TCRdb stores in-frame clones only, minus some. The repertoire holds some 180,000 clones, with around 80% as singletons. Input material: PBMCs. The receptors stem from a man aged 35 to 55 in good health and CMV-seropositive.

The CDR3 is CASSQGGNQPQHF. CDR3 DNA sequence: TGCGCCAGCAGCCAGGGAGGAAATCAGCCCCAGCATTTT. The chain has TRBV10-1 and TRBJ1-5; a possible D gene is TRBD1 (5 bases). The CDR3 has 13 residues. From germline, CDR1 is WNHNN and CDR2 SYGVQD (reference sequence). Trimming left V 6 bases short and J 4 bases short, with 10 bases between.

This sequence joins TRBV7-6 and TRBJ1-1, with D maybe TRBD1 (6 bases). Germline CDR1 and CDR2: SGHVS and FNYEAQ. The CDR3 is made up of 15 amino acids. V was clipped by 7 bases and J by 4 bases, with 19 bases between them. The CDR3 nucleotides are TGTGCCAGCACCCTAGGGGGGGCGCAGGGCACTGAAGCTTTCTTT. Protein product: CASTLGGAQGTEAFF.

This chain joins TRBV30 and TRBJ1-2, with TRBD1 matching 7 bases. CDR1 and CDR2 (germline): GTSNPN, SVGIG (reference sequence). This CDR3 is built from 12 residues. Unmatched junction bases numbered 5, after V lost 5 bases and J lost 5 bases. This CDR3 reads CAWLTGLYGYTF. In DNA form, the CDR3 reads TGTGCCTGGTTGACAGGGCTGTATGGCTACACCTTC.

The chain employs TRBV13 and TRBJ2-3; D ambiguous. The CDR3 is 16 residues long. Trimming took off 2 bases at V and 2 bases at J, with 14 bases between the two ends. CDR1 PRHDT and CDR2 FYEKMQ come from the germline V gene (reference sequence). The CDR3 coding sequence is TGTGCCAGCAGCTTACCCGGCAGCGACGCCACAGATACGCAGTATTTT. Protein: CASSLPGSDATDTQYF.

The J gene is TRBJ2-3, the V gene TRBV5-1, with 7 bases matching TRBD1. J was trimmed by 1 base and V by 8 bases; bases with no gene match: 7. This CDR3 is 14 amino acids long. Germline CDR1 and CDR2: SGHRS and YFSETQ. CDR3 sequence reads: CASRTGSGTDTQYF. The CDR3 DNA is TGCGCCAGTCGGACAGGCTCTGGCACAGATACGCAGTATTTT.